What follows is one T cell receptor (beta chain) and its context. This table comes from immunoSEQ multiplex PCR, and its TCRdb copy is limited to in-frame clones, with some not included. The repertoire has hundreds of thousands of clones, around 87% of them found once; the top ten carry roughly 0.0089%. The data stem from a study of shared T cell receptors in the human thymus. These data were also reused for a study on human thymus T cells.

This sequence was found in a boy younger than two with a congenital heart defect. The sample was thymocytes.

The CDR3 nucleotides read TGTGCCAGCAACCTACTGAACACTGAAGCTTTCTTT. The encoded protein is CASNLLNTEAFF. V and J are TRBV11-2 and TRBJ1-1, with no clear D. Trimming shortened V by 7 bases and J by 0 bases, and 6 bases separated the two germline ends. This CDR3 comprises 12 residues. Germline-derived CDR1 and CDR2 are SGHAT and FQNNGV.